This TCR beta chain is drawn from a study of T cell responses to AZD1222 COVID-19 vaccine. Study results and caveats: Among spike-specific TCRs, nearly half reportedly target unmutated variant regions. It was only after the peak T cell response that any repertoires were sampled. A mostly white British donor set with more females was recruited, and clonal diversity was possibly underestimated. Mapped onto spike, vaccine-associated CD4 TCRs spanned it and were dominant at 160-218 and 743-854.

This clone was counted between two and nine times. Its cognate antigen is unknown. V shed 4 bases and J 7 bases; nucleotides not matched to a gene: 2. The germline V gene has CDR1 SGHTA and CDR2 FQGNSA. The CDR3 contains 13 residues. Clones were read by immunoSEQ multiplex PCR, and TCRdb kept only the in-frame ones, dropping some. The table has about 170,000 clones, around nine tenths seen once. The specimen comprised peripheral blood, sampled on day 0 of AZD1222 vaccination. The clonotype was recovered from an adult in good health. The chain links TRBV7-2 to TRBJ1-3; TRBD1 aligns across 9 bases. The CDR3 DNA reads as TGTGCCAGCAGCTGGGACAGGGTGAACACCATATATTTT. Translation: CASSWDRVNTIYF.